The 15 T cell receptor beta chains in this list originate from one sample, sequenced in a study of blood T cell repertoires in COVID-19 (dated by TCRdb to 2020 to 2021). Library prep was done by the immunoSEQ multiplex PCR assay. TCRdb obtained this table from immuneACCESS and retained in-frame rearrangements with V and J assigned. These tables miss some clones; where compared with another copy, unresolved V genes account for less than half of the shortfall, and the remainder is unexplained. The sample table records 350,000 to 450,000 clones; roughly 84% of these occur just once. The ten most abundant clones make up about 1.4% of the sample. Sequenced material: PBMCs or T cells enriched from blood (not recorded which). These receptors were taken from a young woman who had been exposed to COVID-19.

V gene TRBV7-2 combines with J gene TRBJ2-3, with 9 nucleotides matching TRBD2. Germline lookup yields CDR1 SGHTA and CDR2 FQGNSA. The trim removed 1 base at V and 1 base at J, leaving 3 bases unmatched. CDR3 length: 16 residues. In DNA, the CDR3 is TGTGCCAGCAGCTTAGGCGGGAGGGGTGGCACAGATACGCAGTATTTT. Amino acid sequence: CASSLGGRGGTDTQYF.

J is TRBJ1-5 and V is TRBV16; perhaps TRBD1 as D (5 bases). The germline V gene has CDR1 KGHSY and CDR2 FQNENV. This CDR3 contains 13 residues. The V end lost 4 bases, the J end lost 5 bases, and 9 bases lay between the germline ends. The DNA for the CDR3 is TGTGCCAGCAGCCTGGACACCCATCAGCCCCAGCATTTT. It encodes CASSLDTHQPQHF.

CDR3 sequence: CASSVGTQGHNEQFF. The CDR3 nucleotides read TGTGCCAGCAGCGTAGGGACTCAAGGACACAATGAGCAGTTCTTC. The V and J genes are TRBV9 and TRBJ2-1, with D possibly being TRBD2 (5 bases). In germline, CDR1 is SGDLS, CDR2 YYNGEE. The CDR3 runs to 15 residues. V gave up 0 bases and J gave up 5 bases, with 12 bases separating them.

This clone has a handful of counts. This sequence joins TRBV19 and TRBJ2-3; possibly TRBD2 for D (5 bases). The CDR3 extends over 13 amino acids. Germline loops: CDR1 LNHDA, CDR2 SQIVND (reference sequence). V lost 5 bases, J lost 4 bases, and 10 bases lay in between. The DNA for the CDR3 is TGTGCCAGTAGTCCCGGGGTTCCAGATACGCAGTATTTT. This gives the protein CASSPGVPDTQYF. The full variable domain, rest sourced from reference TRBV19 and TRBJ2-3, is DGGITQSPKYLFRKEGQNVTLSCEQNLNHDAMYWYRQDPGQGLRLIYYSQIVNDFQKGDIAEGYSVSREKKESFPLTVTSAQKNPTAFYLCASSPGVPDTQYFGPGTRLTVL.

The V call is TRBV3-1 (or the pseudogene TRBV3-2), the J call TRBJ2-3; D possibly corresponds to TRBD1 (6 bases). CDR1 is LGHDT and CDR2 is YNNKEL in the germline V gene (reference sequence). The CDR3 contains 15 residues. With 3 bases removed from V and 5 bases from J, the gap between germline ends came to 15 bases. CDR3 bases: TGTGCCAGCAGCCAGGCCGTGGGGGCCGGAGATACGCAGTATTTT. Protein: CASSQAVGAGDTQYF.

The chain combines TRBV7-2 with TRBJ1-3, with D perhaps matching TRBD1 (6 bases). Trimming removed 7 bases at V and 3 bases at J, with 16 bases between. The CDR3 has 15 residues. CDR1 and CDR2 from the germline V gene are SGHTA and FQGNSA. The CDR3 DNA sequence: TGTGCCAGCACCCCGGGGGGCTCGAGTGGAAACACCATATATTTT. Translating it yields CASTPGGSSGNTIYF.

V gene TRBV11-2 combines with J gene TRBJ1-1, with D maybe TRBD1 (6 bases). Germline V gene data show CDR1 as SGHAT and CDR2 as FQNNGV. V lost 2 bases, J lost 1 base, and 14 bases lay in between. The CDR3 extends over 16 amino acids. CDR3 coding DNA: TGTGCCAGCAGCTTACCAGGGGCGGGGGCGAACACTGAAGCTTTCTTT. Its protein product is CASSLPGAGANTEAFF.

This chain uses TRBV7-8 with TRBJ2-7; tentative D call: TRBD2 (6 bases). In germline, CDR1 is SGHVS, CDR2 FQNEAQ. Trimming cost V 1 base and J 3 bases, with 10 bases left between them. CDR3 size: 14 residues. The CDR3, as DNA: TGTGCCAGCAGCTTAGTTGAGGGACTCTACGAGCAGTACTTC. Translated, it gives CASSLVEGLYEQYF.

This chain uses TRBV27 with TRBJ2-1; D remains ambiguous. The V gene's germline CDR1 is MNHEY and CDR2 SMNVEV (reference sequence). There are 15 residues in the CDR3. Trimming pared 2 bases from V and 5 bases from J, leaving 13 bases between. The CDR3 sequence is CASSLVALENNEQFF. DNA of the CDR3: TGTGCCAGCAGTTTAGTAGCCCTCGAGAACAATGAGCAGTTCTTC.

The chain is built from TRBV28 and TRBJ2-5; 8 nucleotides line up with TRBD1. CDR1 MDHEN and CDR2 SYDVKM come from the germline V gene. The ends lost 7 bases at V and 3 bases at J; junction bases unmatched: 4. The CDR3 covers 13 residues. CDR3 DNA: TGTGCCAGCACCTTACAGGGGGAAGAGACCCAGTACTTC. Its protein product is CASTLQGEETQYF.

This rearrangement joins TRBV2 to TRBJ2-2; possible D gene TRBD2, 5 bases. CDR1 and CDR2 (germline): SNHLY, FYNNEI. The CDR3 has 11 amino acids. Trimming shortened V by 4 bases and J by 16 bases, and 13 bases separated the two germline ends. CDR3 residues: CASSGSSGKFF. The CDR3 DNA reads as TGTGCCAGCAGTGGTAGTTCCGGGAAGTTTTTT.

The CDR3 DNA follows: TGTGCCAGCTCACCCCTTCCGGACAGCTATGGCTACACCTTC. Protein product: CASSPLPDSYGYTF. This chain uses TRBV18 with TRBJ1-2; perhaps TRBD1 as D (6 bases). There are 14 residues in the CDR3. Trimming cost V 3 bases and J 4 bases, with 12 bases left between them. Germline V gives CDR1 KGHSH, CDR2 LQKENI.

The chain couples TRBV6-6 to TRBJ1-5; 9 bases are shared with TRBD1. V lost 4 bases, J lost 0 bases, and 4 bases stayed unmatched. The V gene's germline CDR1 is MNHNY and CDR2 SVGAGI (reference sequence). The CDR3 is made up of 16 amino acids. The CDR3 DNA sequence: TGTGCCAGCAGTTCTACAGGGGGCAGTAGCAATCAGCCCCAGCATTTT. It yields the protein CASSSTGGSSNQPQHF.

Comment on this clone: One end of the junction is discordant with germline, which a read error may explain. The chain carries TRBV5-8 and TRBJ2-6; TRBD1 matches at 7 bases. The CDR3 is 16 amino acids. Germline values: CDR1 SGHTS, CDR2 YDEGEE. The CDR3, as DNA: TGTGCCAGCAGCTTGGCTGCAGGGGGTGGGACCAACGTCCTGACTTTC. Protein product: CASSLAAGGGTNVLTF.

The rearrangement joins TRBV6-2 or TRBV6-3 to TRBJ2-1; possible D gene TRBD2, 6 bases. The V gene lost 3 bases and the J gene lost 0 bases, with 18 bases spanning the gap. The CDR3 sequence is 18 residues long. CDR1 is MNHEY, CDR2 SVGEGT, per germline. The CDR3 sequence: CASSYGLMESFSYNEQFF. DNA of the CDR3: TGTGCCAGCAGTTATGGACTAATGGAATCGTTCTCCTACAATGAGCAGTTCTTC.